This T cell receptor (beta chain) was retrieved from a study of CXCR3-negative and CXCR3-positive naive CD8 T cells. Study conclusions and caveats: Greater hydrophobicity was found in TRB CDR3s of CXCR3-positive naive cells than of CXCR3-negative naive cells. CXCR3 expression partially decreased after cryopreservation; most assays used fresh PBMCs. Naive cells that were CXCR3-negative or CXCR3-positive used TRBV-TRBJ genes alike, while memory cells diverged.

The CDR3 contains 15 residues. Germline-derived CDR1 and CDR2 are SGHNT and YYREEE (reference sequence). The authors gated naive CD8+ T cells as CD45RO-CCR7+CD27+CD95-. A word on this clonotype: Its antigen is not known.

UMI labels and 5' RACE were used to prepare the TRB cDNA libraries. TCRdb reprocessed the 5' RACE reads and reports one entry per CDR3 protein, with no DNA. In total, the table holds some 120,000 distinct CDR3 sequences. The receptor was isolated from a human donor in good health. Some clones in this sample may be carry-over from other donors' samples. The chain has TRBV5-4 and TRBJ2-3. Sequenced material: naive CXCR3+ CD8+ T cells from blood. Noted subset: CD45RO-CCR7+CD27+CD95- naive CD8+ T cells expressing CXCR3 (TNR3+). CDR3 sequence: CASSLLATSTDTQYF.